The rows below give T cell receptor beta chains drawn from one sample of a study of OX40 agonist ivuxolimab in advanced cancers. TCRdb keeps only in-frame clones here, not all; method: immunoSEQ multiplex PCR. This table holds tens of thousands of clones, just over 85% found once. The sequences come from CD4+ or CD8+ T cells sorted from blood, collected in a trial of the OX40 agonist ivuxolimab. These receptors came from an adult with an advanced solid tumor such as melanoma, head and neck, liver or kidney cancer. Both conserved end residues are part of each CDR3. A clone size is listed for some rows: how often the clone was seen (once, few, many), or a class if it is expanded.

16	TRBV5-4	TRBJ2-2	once	CASSEQGLINTGELFF
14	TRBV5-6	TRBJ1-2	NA	CASSPFDRGHGYTF
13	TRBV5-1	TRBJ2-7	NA	CASSLDGISEQYF
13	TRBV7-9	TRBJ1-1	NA	CASSLGGGFEAFF
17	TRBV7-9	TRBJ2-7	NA	CASSAGLPLAGSYEQYF
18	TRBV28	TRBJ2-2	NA	CASSSRGLAGGGTGELFF
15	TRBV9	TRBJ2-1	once	CASSVAPSGDNEQFF
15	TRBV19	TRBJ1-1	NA	CASSIWGAANTEAFF
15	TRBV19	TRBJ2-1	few	CASSRGRAAYNEQFF
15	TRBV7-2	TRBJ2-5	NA	CASSRGGTSFETQYF
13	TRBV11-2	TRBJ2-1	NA	CASSLVVYNEQFF
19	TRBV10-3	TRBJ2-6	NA	CAISESTSGRAYGANVLTF
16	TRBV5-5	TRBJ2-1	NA	CASSLALALQPHEQFF
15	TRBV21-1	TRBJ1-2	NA	CASLSTGSRGYGYTF
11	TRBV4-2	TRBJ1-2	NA	CASSSSYGYTF
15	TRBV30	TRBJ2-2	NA	CAWRHAAGEHRGAVF
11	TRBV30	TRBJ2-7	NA	CAYGTNYEQYF
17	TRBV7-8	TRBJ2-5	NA	CASSLVASQGTRRTQYF
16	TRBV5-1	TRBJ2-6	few	CASSFRTATGANVLTF
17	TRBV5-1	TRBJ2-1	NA	CASTPGLAGATYNEQFF
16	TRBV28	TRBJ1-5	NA	CASSTLDLYSNQPQHF
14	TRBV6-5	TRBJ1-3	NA	CASSKTGNRNTIYF
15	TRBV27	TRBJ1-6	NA	CASSLSGVDDSPLHF
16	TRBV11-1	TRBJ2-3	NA	CASSLQGQGGTDTQYF
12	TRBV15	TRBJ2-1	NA	CATGGLNNEQFF